A selection of T cell receptor beta chains follows, all from one sample in a study of blood T cell repertoires in COVID-19. Measured with immunoSEQ multiplex PCR; TCRdb has only the in-frame clones, and not every one. The table shows over 200,000 clones, with about 90% occurring only once. Sequencing was performed on PBMCs or T cells enriched from blood (not recorded which). The receptors here all came from a woman in her 30s who had been exposed to COVID-19. CDR3s include the opening cysteine and the closing phenylalanine or tryptophan. A D gene is named only where the DNA matches it firmly. The size entry is marked missing in some rows and otherwise reads once, few, many or a size class.

cdr3_aa	cdr3_nt	clone_size	d_call	v_call	j_call
CATSPPGSNTGELFF	TGTGCCACCAGTCCACCGGGATCGAACACCGGGGAGCTGTTTTTT	NA	NA	TRBV24-1	TRBJ2-2
CASSLSNRAYGYTF	TGTGCCAGCAGTTTATCGAACAGGGCCTATGGCTACACCTTC	NA	NA	TRBV27	TRBJ1-2
CASSQDSGTYNEQFF	TGTGCCAGCAGCCAAGATAGCGGGACCTACAATGAGCAGTTCTTC	NA	TRBD2	TRBV3-1/TRBV3-2	TRBJ2-1
CASSLGDGLNYGYTF	TGCGCCAGCAGCTTGGGGGATGGACTTAACTATGGCTACACCTTC	NA	NA	TRBV5-1	TRBJ1-2
CASSLTSGRGQETQYF	TGTGCCAGCAGCTTGACTAGCGGGAGAGGTCAAGAGACCCAGTACTTC	NA	TRBD2	TRBV7-2	TRBJ2-5
CASSTGTSRTDTQYF	TGTGCCAGCAGCACAGGGACTAGCCGCACAGATACGCAGTATTTT	NA	TRBD2	TRBV9	TRBJ2-3
CASSHAGLAVPSTDTQYF	TGTGCCAGCAGCCACGCGGGACTAGCGGTCCCTAGCACAGATACGCAGTATTTT	NA	TRBD2	TRBV3-1/TRBV3-2	TRBJ2-3
CATSFGGSGEKAFF	TGTGCCACCTCCTTCGGGGGGTCGGGGGAAAAAGCTTTCTTT	once	NA	TRBV6-5	TRBJ1-1
CASRARGPGYNEQYF	TGTGCCTCCAGAGCCCGAGGGCCCGGGTACAACGAGCAGTACTTC	NA	NA	TRBV19	TRBJ2-7
CASSYSAQHTGELFF	TGTGCCAGCAGTTACTCGGCACAGCACACCGGGGAGCTGTTTTTT	NA	NA	TRBV6-5	TRBJ2-2
CAWSVRGNEQFF	TGTGCCTGGAGTGTAAGGGGAAATGAGCAGTTCTTC	NA	NA	TRBV30	TRBJ2-1
CASRYLRETKNSNQPQHF	TGTGCAAGTCGCTACCTTCGTGAGACAAAAAATAGCAATCAGCCCCAGCATTTT	NA	NA	TRBV12-2	TRBJ1-5
CASSSSPRGVEQYF	TGTGCCAGCAGCTCCTCCCCTCGGGGGGTCGAGCAGTACTTC	NA	TRBD2	TRBV5-4	TRBJ2-7
CASSQDRAYGYTF	TGTGCCAGCAGCCAGGACAGGGCCTATGGCTACACCTTC	NA	TRBD1	TRBV11-2	TRBJ1-2
CSVEAARLDTQYF	TGCAGCGTTGAGGCAGCGAGATTAGATACGCAGTATTTT	NA	NA	TRBV29-1	TRBJ2-3
CAISRSTFGTEDYEQYF	TGTGCCATCAGTCGGTCGACGTTCGGGACAGAAGACTACGAGCAGTACTTC	NA	TRBD1	TRBV10-3	TRBJ2-7
CASSPSGDQPQHF	TGTGCCAGCTCACCATCAGGGGATCAGCCCCAGCATTTT	NA	NA	TRBV18	TRBJ1-5
CASRNSNNEQFF	TGTGCAAGTCGCAACAGCAACAATGAGCAGTTCTTC	NA	NA	TRBV12-2	TRBJ2-1
CASSQDGGPGDTQYF	TGCGCCAGCAGCCAAGATGGCGGGCCGGGAGATACGCAGTATTTT	NA	NA	TRBV4-1	TRBJ2-3
CAWNPGQSDSPLHF	TGTGCCTGGAATCCGGGACAGAGTGATTCACCCCTCCACTTT	NA	TRBD1	TRBV30	TRBJ1-6
CASGEISGRGNAETQYF	TGTGCTAGTGGGGAGATTAGCGGGAGAGGAAATGCAGAGACCCAGTACTTC	NA	TRBD2	TRBV12-5	TRBJ2-5
CASSPDTMTGDTGELFF	TGCGCCAGCAGCCCGGACACAATGACAGGGGATACCGGGGAGCTGTTTTTT	NA	TRBD1	TRBV5-1	TRBJ2-2
CASSEGQYTQYF	TGTGCCAGCAGTGAAGGACAATATACGCAGTATTTT	once	NA	TRBV6-1	TRBJ2-3
CASSARSYLDF	TGTGCCAGCAGTGCCCGGTCGTACCTCGACTTC	once	NA	TRBV12-3/TRBV12-4	TRBJ2-7
CASSPSPSDRGAEQYF	TGTGCCAGCAGCCCTTCTCCGTCGGACAGGGGGGCTGAGCAGTACTTC	once	TRBD1	TRBV5-4	TRBJ2-7
CASSEGGVGNYGYTF	TGTGCCAGCAGTGAGGGGGGGGTAGGAAATTATGGCTACACCTTC	NA	NA	TRBV25-1	TRBJ1-2
CASSNRDRGKGWQYF	TGTGCCAGCAGCAACCGGGACAGGGGGAAGGGTTGGCAGTACTTC	NA	NA	TRBV21-1	TRBJ2-7
CASSPTQRFNEQFF	TGTGCCAGCAGCCCGACGCAGCGGTTTAATGAGCAGTTCTTC	NA	NA	TRBV14	TRBJ2-1
CASSRRQNTEAFF	TGTGCCAGCAGCCGACGACAGAACACTGAAGCTTTCTTT	few	NA	TRBV9	TRBJ1-1
CSVGTGGDQPQHF	TGCAGCGTTGGGACAGGGGGGGACCAGCCCCAGCATTTT	few	TRBD1	TRBV29-1	TRBJ1-5
CASSFGGGYTF	TGTGCCAGCAGTTTTGGGGGCGGCTACACCTTC	NA	NA	TRBV28	TRBJ1-2
CASAMGILNEKLFF	TGTGCCAGTGCCATGGGTATACTAAATGAAAAACTGTTTTTT	NA	NA	TRBV6-5	TRBJ1-4
CATTLTGVNEKLFF	TGTGCCACCACCCTAACAGGGGTAAATGAAAAACTGTTTTTT	NA	TRBD1	TRBV15	TRBJ1-4
CAWSTGNQPQHF	TGTGCCTGGAGTACGGGAAATCAGCCCCAGCATTTT	once	NA	TRBV30	TRBJ1-5
CASKQGDGNTIYF	TGTGCCAGCAAGCAGGGGGATGGAAACACCATATATTTT	once	TRBD1	TRBV5-6	TRBJ1-3
CASSPRDRALQSGYTF	TGCGCCAGCAGCCCCCGGGACAGGGCCTTGCAGAGTGGCTACACCTTC	NA	TRBD1	TRBV4-1	TRBJ1-2
CASNPQTGVSNSGANVLTF	TGTGCCAGCAACCCCCAGACGGGAGTCTCCAACTCTGGGGCCAACGTCCTGACTTTC	NA	NA	TRBV2	TRBJ2-6
CASSQERNSPLHF	TGTGCCAGCAGCCAAGAGAGGAATTCACCCCTCCACTTT	NA	NA	TRBV4-2	TRBJ1-6
CASSLIGGYGNQPQHF	TGTGCCAGCAGTTTAATTGGGGGCTACGGCAATCAGCCCCAGCATTTT	NA	NA	TRBV27	TRBJ1-5
CASSQGAYQYF	TGTGCCAGCTCCCAGGGGGCATACCAGTACTTC	NA	TRBD1	TRBV14	TRBJ2-5